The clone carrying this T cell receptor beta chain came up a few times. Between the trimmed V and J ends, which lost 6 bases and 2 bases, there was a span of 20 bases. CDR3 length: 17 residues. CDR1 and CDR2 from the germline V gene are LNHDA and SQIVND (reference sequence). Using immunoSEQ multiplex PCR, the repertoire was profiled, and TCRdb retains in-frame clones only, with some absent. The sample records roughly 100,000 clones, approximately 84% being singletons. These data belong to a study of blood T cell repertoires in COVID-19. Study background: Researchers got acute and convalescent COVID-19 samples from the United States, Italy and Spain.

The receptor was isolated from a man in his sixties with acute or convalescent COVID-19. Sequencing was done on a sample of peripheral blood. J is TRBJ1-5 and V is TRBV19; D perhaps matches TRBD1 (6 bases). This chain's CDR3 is CASRRKAGDGGNQPQHF. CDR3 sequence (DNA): TGTGCCAGTAGGAGGAAGGCAGGGGACGGAGGCAATCAGCCCCAGCATTTT.